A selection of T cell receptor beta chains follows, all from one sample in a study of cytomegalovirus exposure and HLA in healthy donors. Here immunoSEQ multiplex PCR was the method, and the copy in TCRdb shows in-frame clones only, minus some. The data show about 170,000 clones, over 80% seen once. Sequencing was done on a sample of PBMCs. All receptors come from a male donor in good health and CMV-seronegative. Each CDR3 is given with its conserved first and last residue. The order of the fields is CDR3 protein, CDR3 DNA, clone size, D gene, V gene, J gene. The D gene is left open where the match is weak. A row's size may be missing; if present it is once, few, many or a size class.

CDR3: CASSGSGRDEQYF
DNA: TGCGCCAGCAGTGGTAGCGGGCGGGACGAGCAGTACTTC
size: once
D: TRBD2
V: TRBV10-1
J: TRBJ2-7

CDR3: CASSPLAGGFGETQYF
DNA: TGTGCCAGCAGCCCACTAGCGGGGGGTTTTGGAGAGACCCAGTACTTC
size: -
D: TRBD2
V: TRBV5-4
J: TRBJ2-5

CDR3: CASSLFQSYEQYF
DNA: TGTGCCAGCAGCTTGTTCCAATCCTACGAGCAGTACTTC
size: -
D: -
V: TRBV5-6
J: TRBJ2-7

CDR3: CASSLGGDGVYGYTF
DNA: TGTGCCAGCAGCTTAGGGGGGGACGGAGTATATGGCTACACCTTC
size: -
D: -
V: TRBV7-2
J: TRBJ1-2

CDR3: CASSETGNTGELFF
DNA: TGTGCCAGCAGCGAGACAGGGAACACCGGGGAGCTGTTTTTT
size: -
D: -
V: TRBV9
J: TRBJ2-2

CDR3: CASSQVGGGLTDTQYF
DNA: TGTGCCAGCAGCCAAGTCGGCGGGGGGCTCACAGATACGCAGTATTTT
size: -
D: TRBD2
V: TRBV4-2
J: TRBJ2-3

CDR3: CAISEWGGWGDNNEQFF
DNA: TGTGCCATCAGTGAGTGGGGGGGTTGGGGGGACAACAATGAGCAGTTCTTC
size: once
D: -
V: TRBV10-3
J: TRBJ2-1

CDR3: CASSGRGWNTEAFF
DNA: TGTGCCAGCAGTGGAAGGGGCTGGAACACTGAAGCTTTCTTT
size: -
D: -
V: TRBV6-6
J: TRBJ1-1

CDR3: CASSRTGGLGTEAFF
DNA: TGTGCCAGCAGCCGCACCGGGGGGCTGGGGACTGAAGCTTTCTTT
size: -
D: -
V: TRBV6-5
J: TRBJ1-1

CDR3: CAGHGQDNQPQHF
DNA: TGTGCCGGACACGGACAGGACAATCAGCCCCAGCATTTT
size: -
D: TRBD1
V: TRBV6-1
J: TRBJ1-5

CDR3: CASSHSTGNPNEQLF
DNA: TGCGCCAGCTCCCACTCGACAGGCAACCCAAATGAGCAGCTCTTC
size: -
D: -
V: TRBV5-1
J: TRBJ2-1

CDR3: CASSYFSRGANTEAFF
DNA: TGTGCCAGCAGTTACTTCTCCCGAGGAGCGAACACTGAAGCTTTCTTT
size: -
D: -
V: TRBV6-5
J: TRBJ1-1

CDR3: CASSAGTSGGSYNEQFF
DNA: TGCGCCAGCAGTGCGGGGACTAGCGGGGGCTCCTACAATGAGCAGTTCTTC
size: -
D: TRBD2
V: TRBV10-2
J: TRBJ2-1

CDR3: CASSLSLGHRLYGYTF
DNA: TGTGCCAGCAGTTTATCCCTGGGGCACCGACTCTATGGCTACACCTTC
size: -
D: -
V: TRBV27
J: TRBJ1-2

CDR3: CASSTRTGNYEQYF
DNA: TGTGCCAGCAGCACGAGGACAGGAAACTACGAGCAGTACTTC
size: -
D: TRBD1
V: TRBV7-9
J: TRBJ2-7

CDR3: CASSAGGKDQPQHF
DNA: TGCGCCAGCAGTGCAGGGGGTAAGGATCAGCCCCAGCATTTT
size: -
D: TRBD1
V: TRBV10-2
J: TRBJ1-5

CDR3: CASSQGAGNEAFF
DNA: TGTGCCAGCAGCCAGGGTGCGGGAAATGAAGCTTTCTTT
size: -
D: -
V: TRBV11-2
J: TRBJ1-1

CDR3: CASSPLTGVLSGANVLTF
DNA: TGTGCCAGCTCACCACTCACAGGGGTTCTCTCTGGGGCCAACGTCCTGACTTTC
size: -
D: TRBD1
V: TRBV18
J: TRBJ2-6

CDR3: CATRGDYSNQPQHF
DNA: TGTGCCACCCGAGGGGACTATAGCAATCAGCCCCAGCATTTT
size: -
D: -
V: TRBV19
J: TRBJ1-5

CDR3: CASSLQGKHYGYTF
DNA: TGTGCCAGTAGTCTACAGGGGAAGCACTATGGCTACACCTTC
size: -
D: TRBD1
V: TRBV19
J: TRBJ1-2

CDR3: CASSYSTGNYEQYF
DNA: TGTGCCAGCAGTTACTCGACAGGGAACTACGAGCAGTACTTC
size: -
D: TRBD1
V: TRBV6-5
J: TRBJ2-7

CDR3: CASSGGLAGSTDTQYF
DNA: TGCGCCAGCAGTGGGGGACTAGCGGGGAGCACAGATACGCAGTATTTT
size: -
D: TRBD2
V: TRBV10-1
J: TRBJ2-3

CDR3: CASSLLAGQTTDTQYF
DNA: TGTGCCAGCAGTTTACTTGCGGGACAGACCACAGATACGCAGTATTTT
size: -
D: -
V: TRBV27
J: TRBJ2-3

CDR3: CASSPSGGNSPLHF
DNA: TGTGCCAGCTCACCTAGCGGGGGGAATTCACCCCTCCACTTT
size: -
D: -
V: TRBV18
J: TRBJ1-6

CDR3: CSVESAGPPYGYTF
DNA: TGCAGCGTTGAATCGGCGGGCCCACCCTATGGCTACACCTTC
size: -
D: -
V: TRBV29-1
J: TRBJ1-2

CDR3: CASSPGQDYGYTF
DNA: TGTGCCAGCAGCCCGGGACAGGACTATGGCTACACCTTC
size: few
D: TRBD1
V: TRBV7-2
J: TRBJ1-2

CDR3: CASSRGQVNTEAFF
DNA: TGTGCCAGCAGCCGCGGACAGGTGAACACTGAAGCTTTCTTT
size: -
D: TRBD1
V: TRBV5-4
J: TRBJ1-1

CDR3: CASSLYFGQGNGETQYF
DNA: TGTGCCAGCAGTTTATACTTCGGACAGGGTAATGGAGAGACCCAGTACTTC
size: -
D: TRBD1
V: TRBV27
J: TRBJ2-5

CDR3: CASSQESVSSYNEQFF
DNA: TGCGCCAGCAGCCAAGAGAGCGTGAGCTCCTACAATGAGCAGTTCTTC
size: -
D: -
V: TRBV4-1
J: TRBJ2-1

CDR3: CASSLAPYREDQPQHF
DNA: TGCGCCAGCAGCTTGGCCCCATACAGGGAAGATCAGCCCCAGCATTTT
size: -
D: -
V: TRBV5-1
J: TRBJ1-5

CDR3: CASSLHDSQPQHF
DNA: TGTGCCAGCAGCTTACATGACAGCCAGCCCCAGCATTTT
size: -
D: -
V: TRBV5-5
J: TRBJ1-5

CDR3: CATKIGGNQPQHF
DNA: TGTGCCACCAAAATCGGGGGCAATCAGCCCCAGCATTTT
size: -
D: -
V: TRBV2
J: TRBJ1-5

CDR3: CASSEETTDRGWGQYF
DNA: TGTGCCAGCAGTGAAGAAACCACGGACAGGGGATGGGGCCAGTACTTC
size: -
D: TRBD1
V: TRBV6-1
J: TRBJ2-5

CDR3: CASRIPGQGISGYTF
DNA: TGTGCCAGCAGGATACCGGGACAGGGGATTAGCGGCTACACCTTC
size: -
D: TRBD1
V: TRBV6-5
J: TRBJ1-2

CDR3: CASPRGRDTEAFF
DNA: TGTGCCAGTCCAAGGGGCAGAGACACTGAAGCTTTCTTT
size: few
D: -
V: TRBV2
J: TRBJ1-1

CDR3: CAWSSSGGTGELFF
DNA: TGTGCCTGGAGTTCTAGCGGGGGAACCGGGGAGCTGTTTTTT
size: -
D: TRBD2
V: TRBV30
J: TRBJ2-2

CDR3: CSVDVGQGSYTQYF
DNA: TGCAGCGTTGATGTGGGACAGGGTTCGTATACGCAGTATTTT
size: -
D: TRBD1
V: TRBV29-1
J: TRBJ2-3

CDR3: CASTWDRAGEQFF
DNA: TGTGCCAGCACCTGGGACAGGGCGGGAGAGCAGTTCTTC
size: few
D: TRBD1
V: TRBV6-1
J: TRBJ2-1

CDR3: CASSLARNTEAFF
DNA: TGCGCCAGCAGCTTGGCCAGGAACACTGAAGCTTTCTTT
size: -
D: -
V: TRBV5-1
J: TRBJ1-1

CDR3: CASSRTGEETQYF
DNA: TGTGCCAGTAGCAGGACAGGGGAAGAGACCCAGTACTTC
size: -
D: TRBD1
V: TRBV19
J: TRBJ2-5

CDR3: CASRPGTSEADTQYF
DNA: TGTGCCAGCAGGCCCGGGACTAGCGAGGCGGATACGCAGTATTTT
size: -
D: TRBD2
V: TRBV11-2
J: TRBJ2-3